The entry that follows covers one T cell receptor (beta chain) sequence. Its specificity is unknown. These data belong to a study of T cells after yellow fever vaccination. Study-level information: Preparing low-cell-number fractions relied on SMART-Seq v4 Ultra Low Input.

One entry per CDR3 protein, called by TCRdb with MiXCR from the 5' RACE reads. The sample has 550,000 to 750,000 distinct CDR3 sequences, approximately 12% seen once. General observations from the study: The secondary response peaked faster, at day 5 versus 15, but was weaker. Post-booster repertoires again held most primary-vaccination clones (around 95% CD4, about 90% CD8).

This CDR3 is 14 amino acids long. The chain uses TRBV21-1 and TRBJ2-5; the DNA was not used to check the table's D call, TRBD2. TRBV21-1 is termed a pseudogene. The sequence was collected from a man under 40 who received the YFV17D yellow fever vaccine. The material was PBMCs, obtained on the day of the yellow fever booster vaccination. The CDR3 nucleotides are TGTGCCAGAAAAGGGACCAGGGTACAAGAGACCCAGTACTTC. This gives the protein CARKGTRVQETQYF.